Given below is one TCR beta chain in context. Antigen specificity is unknown. Germline CDR1 is MNHEY and CDR2 is SVGAGI. This CDR3 region has 14 residues. V was clipped by 2 bases and J by 2 bases, with 9 bases between them. Some clones are missing from TCRdb's copy, which holds only in-frame ones; the method was immunoSEQ multiplex PCR. The data hold about 160,000 clones, with approximately 88% observed a single time. The sample is drawn from a study of T cell responses to AZD1222 COVID-19 vaccine. Overall study results and limits: There were mostly white British donors and more females than males, and clonal diversity was possibly underestimated.

The sequencing here drew on peripheral blood, taken 28 days after the second AZD1222 dose. The chain joins TRBV6-5 to TRBJ1-1; no definite D call. This receptor was identified in an adult who received the AZD1222 COVID-19 vaccine. The CDR3 coding sequence is TGTGCCAGCAGTTACGTAGCCGAAAACACTGAAGCTTTCTTT. It is translated as CASSYVAENTEAFF.